The clone carrying this T cell receptor (beta chain) has a handful of counts. Antigen: not known. The data belong to a study of T cells after yellow fever vaccination. Study-wide context: Some fractions had low cell numbers, and these were prepared with SMART-Seq v4 Ultra Low Input. Study-wide results and caveats: Once the booster was given, most primary-vaccination clones reappeared, at more than 95% for CD4 and 88% for CD8.

Trimming pared 1 base from V and 3 bases from J, leaving 10 bases between. Germline CDR1 is KGHSH and CDR2 is LQKENI. The CDR3 contains 14 residues. One entry per CDR3 protein results from TCRdb running MiXCR on the 5' RACE reads. In the table there are a few hundred thousand distinct CDR3 sequences, 3.6% of which are singletons. The sequence came from a man aged 18 to 29 who received the YFV17D yellow fever vaccine. This chain links TRBV18 with TRBJ2-7; TRBD2 is a possible D gene (6 bases). This sample comprised PBMCs, obtained on the day of the yellow fever booster vaccination. CDR3 protein: CASSPRAGNYEQYF. In DNA form, the CDR3 reads TGTGCCAGCTCACCACGTGCGGGGAACTACGAGCAGTACTTC.